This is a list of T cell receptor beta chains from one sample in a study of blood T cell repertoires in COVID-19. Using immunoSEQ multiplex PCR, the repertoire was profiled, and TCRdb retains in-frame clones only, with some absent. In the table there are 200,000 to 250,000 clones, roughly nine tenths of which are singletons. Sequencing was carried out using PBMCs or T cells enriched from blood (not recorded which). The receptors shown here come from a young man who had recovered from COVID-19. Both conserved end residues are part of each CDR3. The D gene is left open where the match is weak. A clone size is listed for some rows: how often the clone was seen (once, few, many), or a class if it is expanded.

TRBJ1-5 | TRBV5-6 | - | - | TGTGCCAGCAGGAGGCGGGGAGACTATAGCAATCAGCCCCAGCATTTT | CASRRRGDYSNQPQHF
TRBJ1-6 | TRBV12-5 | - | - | TGTGCTAGTGGTTTGTCAATCTCCTATAATTCACCCCTCCACTTT | CASGLSISYNSPLHF
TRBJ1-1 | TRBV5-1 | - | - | TGCGCCAGCAGCCCGAACGACAGAGTGAACACTGAAGCTTTCTTT | CASSPNDRVNTEAFF
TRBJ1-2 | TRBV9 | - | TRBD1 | TGTGCCAGCTTCACAGGGGTAGATGGCTACACCTTC | CASFTGVDGYTF
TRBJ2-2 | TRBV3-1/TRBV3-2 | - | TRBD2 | TGTGCCAGCAGCCATCTTCGGGGGGGCCACGGCGGGGAGCTGTTTTTT | CASSHLRGGHGGELFF
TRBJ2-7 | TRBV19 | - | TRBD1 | TGTGCCAGTAGTAGACAGGGGGAGGACGAGCAGTACTTC | CASSRQGEDEQYF
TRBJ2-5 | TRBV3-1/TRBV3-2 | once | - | TGTGCCAGCAGCCAATGGACTGGGATCGGGACCCAGTACTTC | CASSQWTGIGTQYF
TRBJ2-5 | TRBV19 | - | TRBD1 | TGTGCCAGTAGTACAACGGGACAGGCAGTTGAGACCCAGTACTTC | CASSTTGQAVETQYF
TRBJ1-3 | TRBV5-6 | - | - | TGTGCCAGCAGCCCCCGGGTCACAGGGAGCTCTGGAAACACCATATATTTT | CASSPRVTGSSGNTIYF
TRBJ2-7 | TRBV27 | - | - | TGTGCCAGCAGAACAGGGTGGCTCGGGTACGAGCAGTACTTC | CASRTGWLGYEQYF
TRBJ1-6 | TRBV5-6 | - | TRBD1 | TGTGCCAGCAGCGGGACAGGGTATAATTCACCCCTCCACTTT | CASSGTGYNSPLHF
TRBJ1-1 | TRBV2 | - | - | TGTGCCAGCAGTGACCGGGAAAGCACTGAAGCTTTCTTT | CASSDRESTEAFF
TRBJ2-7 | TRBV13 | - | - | TGTGCCAGCAGCCTCCCCAACATAAACGAGCAGTACTTC | CASSLPNINEQYF
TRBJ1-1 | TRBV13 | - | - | TGTGCCAGCACGTACAACATGAACACTGAAGCTTTCTTT | CASTYNMNTEAFF
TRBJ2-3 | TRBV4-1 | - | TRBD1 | TGCGCCAGCAGCCAAGTCAAACAGGGGGCTTTAACAGATACGCAGTATTTT | CASSQVKQGALTDTQYF
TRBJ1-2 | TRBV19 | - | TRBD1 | TGTGCCAGCCGCCCCAAGCAGGGGGCTTCCCGGGATGAAGGCTACACCTTC | CASRPKQGASRDEGYTF
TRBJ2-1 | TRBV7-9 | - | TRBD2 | TGTGCCAGCAGCTCTCTAGCGGGGGGGCCTAGTGAGCAGTTCTTC | CASSSLAGGPSEQFF
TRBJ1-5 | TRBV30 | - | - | TGTGCCTGGAGTGTACGGGGGGCGTGGGGAGCTCAGCCCCAGCATTTT | CAWSVRGAWGAQPQHF
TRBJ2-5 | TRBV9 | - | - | TGTGCCAGCAGCCCCCGCGCGGCGGGCGGGGTAGAGACCCAGTACTTC | CASSPRAAGGVETQYF
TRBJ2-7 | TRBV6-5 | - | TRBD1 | TGTGCCAGCAGCAGGGGGCGGGCCAGCTCCTACGAGCAGTACTTC | CASSRGRASSYEQYF
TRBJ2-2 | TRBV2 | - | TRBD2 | TGTGCCAGCAGTCCTAGCGGGAGGGCCGGCACCGGGGAGCTGTTTTTT | CASSPSGRAGTGELFF
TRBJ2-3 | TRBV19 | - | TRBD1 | TGTGCCAGTAGTAACACCCGGGTGGGACAGGGGACCACAGATACGCAGTATTTT | CASSNTRVGQGTTDTQYF
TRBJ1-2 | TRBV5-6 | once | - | TGTGCCAGCAGCTACGGACAGTGGGGCTACACCTTC | CASSYGQWGYTF
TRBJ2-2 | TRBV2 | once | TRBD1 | TGTGCCAGCGTAGCACAGGGGGCAGGCACCGGGGAGCTGTTTTTT | CASVAQGAGTGELFF
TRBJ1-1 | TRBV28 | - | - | TGTGCCAGCAGTTTTAGTTGGAGTAGCGCTGAAGCTTTCTTT | CASSFSWSSAEAFF
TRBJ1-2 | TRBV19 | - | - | TGTGCCAGTAGTATTGAGGGAAACTATGGCTACACCTTC | CASSIEGNYGYTF
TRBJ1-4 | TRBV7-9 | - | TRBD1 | TGTGCCAGCAGCTTGACAGGGGAGGGAGAAAAACTGTTTTTT | CASSLTGEGEKLFF
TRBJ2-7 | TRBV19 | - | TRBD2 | TGTGCCAGTAGTATCTCGCTAGCGGGATCCTACGAGCAGTACTTC | CASSISLAGSYEQYF